Many counts were recorded for the clone carrying this TCR beta chain. Its target is not known. The data were taken from a study of T cells in Graves' hyperthyroidism and ophthalmopathy. Overall study results and limits: Most thyroid clonotypes with frequency above 0.001 were detected in blood.

Germline CDR1 is MNHEY and CDR2 is SVGAGI. V was trimmed by 4 bases and J by 1 base, leaving 16 bases between them. The length of the CDR3 is 16 residues. Uncontrolled infection, other autoimmune disease, pregnancy and lactation each barred patients from inclusion. Amplification yielded TCR beta CDR3 regions, with RNA transcripts as the source. HTBI primers were employed in a first-round RT-PCR of the TCR CDR3. TCRdb re-called the multiplex PCR reads through MiXCR, storing one row per CDR3 protein. The sample has about 570,000 distinct CDR3 sequences; under 60% are singletons. This sequence joins TRBV6-5 and TRBJ1-1; no clear D. The source is an adult woman with Graves' disease, either hyperthyroidism or ophthalmopathy (not recorded which). Sequenced material: peripheral blood or thyroid tissue (not recorded which). The CDR3: CASSSRRDRANTEAFF. DNA of the CDR3: TGTGCCAGCAGTTCACGTAGGGATCGAGCGAACACTGAAGCTTTCTTT.